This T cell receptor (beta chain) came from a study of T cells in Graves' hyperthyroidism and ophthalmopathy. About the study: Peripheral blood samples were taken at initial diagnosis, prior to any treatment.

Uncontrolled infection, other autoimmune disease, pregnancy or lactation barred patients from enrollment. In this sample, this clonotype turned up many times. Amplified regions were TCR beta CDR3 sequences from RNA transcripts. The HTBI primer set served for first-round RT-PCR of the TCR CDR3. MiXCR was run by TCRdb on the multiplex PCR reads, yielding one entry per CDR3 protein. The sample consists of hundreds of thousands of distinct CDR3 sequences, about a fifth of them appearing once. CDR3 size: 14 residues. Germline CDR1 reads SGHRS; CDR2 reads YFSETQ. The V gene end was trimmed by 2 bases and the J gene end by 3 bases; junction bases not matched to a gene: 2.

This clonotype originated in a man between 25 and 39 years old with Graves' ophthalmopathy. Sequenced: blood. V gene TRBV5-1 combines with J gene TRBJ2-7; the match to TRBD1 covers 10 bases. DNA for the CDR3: TGCGCCAGCAGCTTAGGACAGGGGGTCTACGAGCAGTACTTC. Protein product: CASSLGQGVYEQYF.